This T cell receptor (beta chain) is from a study of blood T cell repertoires in COVID-19. Germline V gene data show CDR1 as SGHNT and CDR2 as YYREEE (reference sequence). CDR3 length equals 14 residues. V was pared by 4 bases and J by 5 bases, with 7 bases of the junction left unmatched. Those enrolled, adults aged 18 to 89 years, came from about two dozen US areas. This clone was counted a single time. This table comes from immunoSEQ multiplex PCR, and its TCRdb copy is limited to in-frame clones, with some not included. The repertoire holds approximately 300,000 clones, with 86% as singletons. What was sequenced was PBMCs or T cells enriched from blood (not recorded which). This clonotype was obtained from a young woman who had recovered from COVID-19. This sequence joins TRBV5-4 and TRBJ2-5; 8 positions agree with TRBD1. The CDR3, as DNA: TGTGCCAGCAGCCAGGGACAGGTTCTCGAGACCCAGTACTTC. Translation: CASSQGQVLETQYF.